The table lists the clone carrying this T cell receptor beta chain with a few counts. The sample belongs to a study of blood T cell repertoires in COVID-19. Study information: Specimens from acute and convalescent COVID-19 originated in the United States, Italy and Spain. From T cells, B-cell-depleted T cells, or PBMCs came the material, which was cDNA or gDNA.

Original analysis: Nucleated cell number was recorded as an estimate derived from reference gene primer amplification. Produced via immunoSEQ multiplex PCR; TCRdb's table is partial and in-frame only. Clone size and the V and J calls come from that table; the DNA yielded D and trimming. The table lists around 150,000 clones, about 80% of them singletons, with approximately 8% in the top ten. There are 14 residues in the CDR3. CDR1 and CDR2 (germline): MNHEY, SMNVEV (reference sequence). V lost 0 bases and J 6 bases, leaving 10 bases between the germline ends. The clonotype comes from a man in his sixties with acute or convalescent COVID-19. Sample: peripheral blood. V is TRBV27 and J is TRBJ2-3, with D maybe TRBD1 (6 bases). The CDR3 DNA sequence: TGTGCCAGCAGTTTATCGGGGGCATCGGATACGCAGTATTTT. It yields the protein CASSLSGASDTQYF.